The 26 T cell receptor beta chains listed next were all sequenced from one sample in a study of early T cells in non-severe SARS-CoV-2 infection. TCRdb re-called the 5' RACE reads with MiXCR, one entry per CDR3 protein. The table lists tens of thousands of distinct CDR3 sequences, roughly 5% of them singletons. The input for sequencing was whole blood, taken at baseline. These receptors were obtained from an adult who was a healthcare worker with PCR-confirmed SARS-CoV-2 infection or an uninfected control (not recorded which).

This clonotype was seen at least ten times. The chain joins TRBV20-1 to TRBJ2-5; 8 bases map to TRBD1. The J segment lost 4 bases and the V segment lost 3 bases, leaving 7 bases of the junction unmatched. This CDR3 has 14 amino acids. Germline values: CDR1 DFQATT, CDR2 SNEGSKA (reference sequence). The CDR3 spells CSASGQGDLETQYF. The CDR3 nucleotides are TGCAGTGCTAGTGGACAGGGAGATCTAGAGACCCAGTACTTC.

The chain carries TRBV4-1 and TRBJ1-2; 7 bases are a match to TRBD1. Germline V gives CDR1 MGHRA, CDR2 YSYEKL. The CDR3 loop spans 16 amino acids. V lost 0 bases, J lost 2 bases, and 6 bases stayed unmatched. The CDR3 sequence is CASSQEPGQQNYGYTF. For the CDR3, the DNA is TGCGCCAGCAGCCAAGAACCGGGACAGCAGAACTATGGCTACACCTTC.

V is TRBV20-1 and J is TRBJ1-2, with D unresolved. The length of the CDR3 is 13 residues. Germline CDR1 DFQATT, CDR2 SNEGSKA (reference sequence). V lost 0 bases to trimming and J lost 4 bases, with 9 bases between them. CDR3 sequence reads: CSARDPLLYGYTF. CDR3 sequence (DNA): TGCAGTGCTAGAGATCCCCTTCTCTATGGCTACACCTTC.

This clonotype was seen ten or more times. The rearrangement joins TRBV5-5 to TRBJ2-1; possible D gene TRBD2, 5 bases. The CDR3 consists of 16 residues. Per germline, CDR1 SGHKS and CDR2 YYEKEE (reference sequence). The germline V and J ends were trimmed by 0 bases and 0 bases, with 10 bases remaining between them. This chain's CDR3 is CASSLGLASSYNEQFF. The DNA of the CDR3 is TGTGCCAGCAGCTTGGGGTTAGCGAGCTCCTACAATGAGCAGTTCTTC. Drawing the rest from reference TRBV5-5 and TRBJ2-1, the complete variable domain is DAGVTQSPTHLIKTRGQQVTLRCSPISGHKSVSWYQQVLGQGPQFIFQYYEKEERGRGNFPDRFSARQFPNYSSELNVNALLLGDSALYLCASSLGLASSYNEQFFGPGTRLTVL.

The V call is TRBV18, the J call TRBJ1-1; TRBD1 matches at 7 bases. The CDR3 has 16 residues. After removal of 2 bases from V and 2 bases from J, the junction contained 8 bases not matched to a gene. Germline lookup yields CDR1 KGHSH and CDR2 LQKENI. Here the CDR3 DNA reads TGTGCCAGCTCACCATTGGGGACAGACACTAACACTGAAGCTTTCTTT. Translated: CASSPLGTDTNTEAFF.

This clonotype was seen many times. The chain combines TRBV7-2 with TRBJ2-4, with 9 bases aligning to TRBD1. This CDR3 is built from 14 residues. V lost 5 bases to trimming and J lost 9 bases; unmatched junction nucleotides: 8. The V gene's germline CDR1 is SGHTA and CDR2 FQGNSA. The CDR3 DNA sequence: TGTGCCAGCAGCCCCGGGACAGGGTGGACCATTCAGTACTTC. This sequence encodes CASSPGTGWTIQYF.

This rearrangement joins TRBV10-3 to TRBJ2-2, with D unresolved. The CDR3 is made up of 14 amino acids. The germline V gene encodes CDR1 ENHRY and CDR2 SYGVKD. V gave up 8 bases and J gave up 5 bases, with 15 bases separating them. In DNA form, the CDR3 reads TGTGCCATCGCCGACAAAGGTGGGACCGGGGAGCTGTTTTTT. It encodes CAIADKGGTGELFF.

The gene calls are TRBV7-6 and TRBJ2-1; D might be TRBD2 (5 bases). Deletions cut 4 bases from V and 4 bases from J, with 5 bases between. CDR1 SGHVS and CDR2 FNYEAQ come from the germline V gene. The CDR3 runs to 12 residues. Here the CDR3 DNA reads TGTGCCAGCAGCTCGGGGTACAATGAGCAGTTCTTC. The encoded protein is CASSSGYNEQFF.

Ten or more counts support this clonotype. The chain has TRBV6-5 and TRBJ2-1; D is perhaps TRBD1 (5 bases). Trimming shortened V by 6 bases and J by 0 bases, and 12 bases separated the two germline ends. There are 15 residues in the CDR3. Germline loops: CDR1 MNHEY, CDR2 SVGAGI. CDR3 sequence reads: CASRDQGSSYNEQFF. The DNA for the CDR3 is TGTGCCAGCAGGGACCAGGGAAGCTCCTACAATGAGCAGTTCTTC.

This clonotype has only a few counts. This chain links TRBV6-2 or TRBV6-3 with TRBJ1-1; 7 bases fit TRBD1. Trimming cost V 5 bases and J 4 bases; bases outside gene matches: 10. CDR1 and CDR2 from the germline V gene are MNHEY and SVGEGT. CDR3 length: 15 residues. DNA for the CDR3: TGTGCCAGCAGTCCCGACAGGGCCCGGGGCACTGAAGCTTTCTTT. This gives the protein CASSPDRARGTEAFF.

The chain has TRBV7-9 and TRBJ2-2; TRBD2 agrees at 11 bases. Trimming at V came to 0 bases and at J to 4 bases, leaving 4 bases not matched to a gene. Germline V gives CDR1 SEHNR, CDR2 FQNEAQ (reference sequence). The CDR3 is 17 residues long. The CDR3 here is CASSLAGTSGFTGELFF. CDR3 nucleotides: TGTGCCAGCAGCTTAGCCGGGACTAGCGGCTTCACCGGGGAGCTGTTTTTT.

For this clonotype: One junction end does not reproduce the germline sequence, and a read error may be involved. The chain couples TRBV10-3 to TRBJ2-5; D remains ambiguous. The V gene's germline CDR1 is ENHRY and CDR2 SYGVKD. The CDR3 has 14 amino acids. The chain's CDR3 is CAICDMDLQETQYF. The DNA for the CDR3 is TGTGCCATCTGTGACATGGACCTTCAAGAGACCCAGTACTTC.

Remarks on this clonotype: Compared with germline, one end of the junction differs, possibly owing to a read error. The chain has TRBV2 and TRBJ1-5; no clear D gene. Per the germline V gene, CDR1 is SNHLY and CDR2 is FYNNEI. The CDR3 has 12 amino acids. This chain's CDR3 is CVSRNSNQPQHF. DNA for the CDR3: TGTGTCAGCAGGAATAGCAATCAGCCCCAGCATTTT.

This clonotype was detected many times. The V and J genes are TRBV19 and TRBJ1-5, with D uncertain. The length of the CDR3 is 14 residues. From germline, CDR1 is LNHDA and CDR2 SQIVND (reference sequence). Trimming took off 3 bases at V and 5 bases at J, with 11 bases between the two ends. The CDR3 DNA is TGTGCCAGTAGTATGGGGAAGTCCGATCAGCCCCAGCATTTT. Translated, it gives CASSMGKSDQPQHF.

Points on this clonotype: This may arise from a read error, as a much more abundant clone is one base away. The genes are TRBV19 and TRBJ1-5, with D hard to call. The CDR3 is 15 amino acids. Germline-derived CDR1 and CDR2 are LNHDA and SQIVND (reference sequence). The V end was cut by 6 bases, the J end by 7 bases, with 19 bases between. CDR3 amino acids: CASRSQDFSGQPQHF. The CDR3 DNA is TGTGCCAGTAGATCCCAGGACTTTTCGGGACAGCCCCAGCATTTT.

The chain recombines TRBV20-1 with TRBJ2-7; D might be TRBD1 (5 bases). The CDR3 has 13 residues. The V end lost 3 bases, the J end lost 9 bases, and 18 bases lay between the germline ends. Germline V gene data show CDR1 as DFQATT and CDR2 as SNEGSKA (reference sequence). The CDR3 is CSASTQGSIVQYF. In DNA, the CDR3 is TGCAGTGCTAGTACCCAGGGATCAATAGTGCAGTACTTC.

This clonotype appeared many times. The chain combines TRBV11-1 with TRBJ2-1; D remains ambiguous. The CDR3 has 13 residues. V was shortened by 8 bases and J by 8 bases, with 16 bases between the two germline ends. The germline CDR1 and CDR2 sequences are SGHAT and FQDESV (reference sequence). CDR3 in amino acids: CASERNPGDEQFF. The CDR3, as DNA: TGTGCCAGCGAAAGGAACCCTGGGGATGAGCAGTTCTTC.

V and J are TRBV20-1 and TRBJ2-5, with unresolved D. V was trimmed by 6 bases and J by 3 bases, leaving 8 bases between them. Germline loops: CDR1 DFQATT, CDR2 SNEGSKA (reference sequence). The CDR3 spans 11 residues. The CDR3 DNA is TGCAGTGCGCCAGATGAAGAGACCCAGTACTTC. Its protein product is CSAPDEETQYF.

This clonotype was counted at least ten times. The chain recombines TRBV9 with TRBJ2-1; 8 nucleotides line up with TRBD2. The junction had 2 bases not matched to a gene; V was cut back by 0 bases and J by 3 bases. Germline V gene data show CDR1 as SGDLS and CDR2 as YYNGEE. The CDR3 runs 15 residues. CDR3 amino acids: CASSVGSGGYNEQFF. The CDR3 region has the DNA TGTGCCAGCAGCGTAGGAAGCGGGGGCTACAATGAGCAGTTCTTC. Filled out from reference TRBV9 and TRBJ2-1, the complete variable domain reads DSGVTQTPKHLITATGQRVTLRCSPRSGDLSVYWYQQSLDQGLQFLIQYYNGEERAKGNILERFSAQQFPDLHSELNLSSLELGDSALYFCASSVGSGGYNEQFFGPGTRLTVL.

This clonotype was picked up one time. The genes are TRBV10-3 and TRBJ1-1; a possible D gene is TRBD1 (6 bases). Per the germline V gene, CDR1 is ENHRY and CDR2 is SYGVKD. The CDR3 totals 15 residues. V dropped 7 bases and J dropped 3 bases, with 18 bases sitting between them. CDR3: CAINRKQGEYTEAFF. The CDR3 bases are TGTGCCATCAACCGAAAACAGGGCGAGTACACTGAAGCTTTCTTT.

This clonotype was recorded many times. The chain joins TRBV4-1 to TRBJ2-1; no firm D call. The ends were cut back, 6 bases at V and 3 bases at J, with 9 bases in the middle. The CDR3 runs to 13 residues. In germline, CDR1 is MGHRA, CDR2 YSYEKL. The CDR3: CASSLLHYNEQFF. In DNA form, the CDR3 reads TGCGCCAGCAGTCTACTCCACTACAATGAGCAGTTCTTC.

This clonotype was seen ten or more times. The V and J genes are TRBV10-3 and TRBJ2-1, with TRBD2 matching 10 bases. V lost 6 bases and J lost 4; bases outside the gene matches: 18. This CDR3 has 19 residues. Germline values: CDR1 ENHRY, CDR2 SYGVKD. This CDR3 reads CAISQTGASKAGGYNEQFF. The CDR3 DNA sequence: TGTGCCATCAGCCAGACAGGGGCCTCCAAAGCGGGAGGGTACAATGAGCAGTTCTTC.

This clonotype was counted at least ten times. The chain uses TRBV6-4 and TRBJ2-1; 9 bases align to TRBD1. Germline CDR1 and CDR2: MRHNA and SNTAGT. This CDR3 has 16 amino acids. Losses at the gene ends were 4 bases for V and 5 bases for J; bases not matched to a gene: 9. CDR3 sequence reads: CASSVVTGTGHNEQFF. As DNA, the CDR3 is TGTGCCAGCAGTGTCGTTACCGGGACAGGGCACAATGAGCAGTTCTTC.

This clonotype was counted ten times or more. For the CDR3, the DNA is TGTGCCAGCAGTCTCGGGACTAGCGGGTTCACAGATACGCAGTATTTT. Protein sequence: CASSLGTSGFTDTQYF. V gene TRBV12-3 or TRBV12-4 combines with J gene TRBJ2-3; 12 bases line up with TRBD2. The J segment lost 2 bases and the V segment lost 5 bases, leaving 5 bases of the junction unmatched. The CDR3 contains 16 residues.

This clonotype has a count of ten or more. The rearrangement uses TRBV2 and TRBJ2-2; tentatively, D is TRBD2 (6 bases). V gave up 8 bases and J gave up 7 bases, with 17 bases separating them. The CDR3 is 14 residues long. CDR1 is SNHLY and CDR2 is FYNNEI in the germline V gene. The DNA of the CDR3 is TGTGCCAGCTCGATCCAGCGGGTGAGCGGGGAGCTGTTTTTT. This codes for CASSIQRVSGELFF.

Many counts were recorded for this clonotype. This chain uses TRBV10-3 with TRBJ2-7; 9 positions agree with TRBD2. This CDR3 has 13 residues. The germline CDR1 and CDR2 sequences are ENHRY and SYGVKD. Trimming removed 10 bases from V and 0 bases from J; junction bases left unmatched: 4. CDR3 in amino acids: CATSGRSSYEQYF. The CDR3 coding sequence is TGTGCCACCAGCGGGAGGTCCTCCTACGAGCAGTACTTC.